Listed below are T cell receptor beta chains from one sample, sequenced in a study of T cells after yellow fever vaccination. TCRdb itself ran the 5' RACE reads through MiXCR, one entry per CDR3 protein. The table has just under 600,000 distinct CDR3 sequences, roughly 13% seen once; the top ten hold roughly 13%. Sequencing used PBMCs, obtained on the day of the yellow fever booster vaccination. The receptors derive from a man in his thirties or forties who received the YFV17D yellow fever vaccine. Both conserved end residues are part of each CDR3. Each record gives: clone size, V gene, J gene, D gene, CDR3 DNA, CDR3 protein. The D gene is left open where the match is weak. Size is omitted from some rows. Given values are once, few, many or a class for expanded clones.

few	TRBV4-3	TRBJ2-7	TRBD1	TGCGCCAGCAGCCAGAGGACAGGGAATTACGAGCAGTACTTC	CASSQRTGNYEQYF
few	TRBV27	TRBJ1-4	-	TGTGCCAGCAGACAATCAGAGAATAATGAAAAACTGTTTTTT	CASRQSENNEKLFF
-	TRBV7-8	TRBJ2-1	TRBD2	TGTGCCAGCAGCCCGAGATTCTTTGGCGGGAGGGCCTCGGGGAATGAGCAGTTCTTC	CASSPRFFGGRASGNEQFF
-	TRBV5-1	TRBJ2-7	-	TGCGCCAGCAGCTTGCTCCCATCGGGAAACTCCTACGAGCAGTACTTC	CASSLLPSGNSYEQYF
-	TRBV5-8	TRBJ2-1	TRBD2	TGTGCCAGCAGCTTGGGACTAGCGGGAGAAAAAATAATCTTC	CASSLGLAGEKIIF
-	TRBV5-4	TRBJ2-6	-	TGTGCCAGCAGCCCACCCCCGAAGGGGGATGGGGCCAACGTCCTGACTTTC	CASSPPPKGDGANVLTF
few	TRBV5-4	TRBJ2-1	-	TGTGCCAGCAGCTTCCAGTGGTCCAATGAGCAGTTCTTC	CASSFQWSNEQFF
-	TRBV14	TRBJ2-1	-	TGTGCCAGCAGCCAAGGTAAAGGAACGCCCCATGAGCAGTTCTTC	CASSQGKGTPHEQFF
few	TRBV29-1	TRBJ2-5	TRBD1	TGCAGCGTCACTCGGACAGGGAGCCAAGAGACCCAGTACTTC	CSVTRTGSQETQYF
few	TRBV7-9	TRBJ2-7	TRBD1	TGTGCCAGCAGCCTTCACCTGACAGGGAAGGACGAGCAGTACTTC	CASSLHLTGKDEQYF
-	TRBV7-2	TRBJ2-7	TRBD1	TGTGCCAGCAGCACCCGGACAGGGGAGAGCGAGCAGTACTTC	CASSTRTGESEQYF
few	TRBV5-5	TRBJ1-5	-	TGTGCCAGCAGCTTGTCAGGGGAGGATCAGCCCCAGCATTTT	CASSLSGEDQPQHF
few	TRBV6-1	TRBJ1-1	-	TGTGCCAGCAGGGGACCGTACGGCACTGAAGCTTTCTTT	CASRGPYGTEAFF
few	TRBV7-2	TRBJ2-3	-	TGTGCCAGCAGCTGGAGCGGGAGCACAGATACGCAGTATTTT	CASSWSGSTDTQYF
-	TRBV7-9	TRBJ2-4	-	TGTGCCAGCAGCTCCGACAGTCCCAAACCCAAAAACATTCAGTACTTC	CASSSDSPKPKNIQYF
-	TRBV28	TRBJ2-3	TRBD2	TGTGCCAGCAGTTTAAGTCGAGGGAGGGAACGAGATACGCAGTATTTT	CASSLSRGRERDTQYF
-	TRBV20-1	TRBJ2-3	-	TGCAGTGCTAGCCCTCACGATACGCAGTATTTT	CSASPHDTQYF
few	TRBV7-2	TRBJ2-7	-	TGTGCCAGCAGCTTGGCGGATTCGTACTCCTACGAGCAGTACTTC	CASSLADSYSYEQYF
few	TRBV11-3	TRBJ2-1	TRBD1	TGTGCCAGCAGCTTAGATGGGACAGGGGTTGCGCAGTTCTTC	CASSLDGTGVAQFF
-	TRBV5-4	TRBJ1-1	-	TGTGCCGTTTCGCTTGGGGAGACTGAAGCTTTCTTT	CAVSLGETEAFF
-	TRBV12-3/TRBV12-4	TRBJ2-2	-	TGTGCCGCGACCTATAGGGCGGAGCTGTTTTTT	CAATYRAELFF
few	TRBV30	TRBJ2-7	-	TGTGCCTGGAGTGTAATAGCGTACGAGCAGTACTTC	CAWSVIAYEQYF
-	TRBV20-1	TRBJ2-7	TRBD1	TGCAGTGCGCTAAACTTGGGACAGTGGGTAGCGAACGAGCAGTACTTC	CSALNLGQWVANEQYF
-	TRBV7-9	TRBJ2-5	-	TGTGCCAGCAGCTTAGGCAGTCGCGGGGAGACCCAGTACTTC	CASSLGSRGETQYF
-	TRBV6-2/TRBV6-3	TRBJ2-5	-	TGTGCCACCGGTGGGGACTCCAAAAGCGTTGGGACCCAGTACTTC	CATGGDSKSVGTQYF
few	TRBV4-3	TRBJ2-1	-	TGCGCCAGCAGCGACCTGACCGGGGACAATGAGCAGTTCTTC	CASSDLTGDNEQFF
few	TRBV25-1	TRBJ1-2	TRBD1	TGTGCCAGCTGGGGACAGACGAACTATGGCTACACCTTC	CASWGQTNYGYTF
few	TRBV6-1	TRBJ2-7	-	TGTGCCAGCAACCGAAGGGCCAGCCCCTACGAGCAGTACTTC	CASNRRASPYEQYF
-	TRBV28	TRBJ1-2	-	TGTGCCAGCAGTTCACCGGGACATACGATCTATGGCTACACCTTC	CASSSPGHTIYGYTF
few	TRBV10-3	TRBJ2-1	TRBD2	TGTGCCATCAGTGCAACCCCGGGGGGAGAGCAGTTCTTC	CAISATPGGEQFF
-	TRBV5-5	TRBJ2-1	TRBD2	TGTGCCAGCAACGCCCCATCGACTGGCGGGAGTGGAAATGAGCAGTTCTTC	CASNAPSTGGSGNEQFF
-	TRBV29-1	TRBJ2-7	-	TGCAGCGCCGTGACCCCGAGCTCCTACGAGCAGTACTTC	CSAVTPSSYEQYF
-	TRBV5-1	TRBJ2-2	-	TGCGCCAGCAATGGGGGCAACACCGGGGAGCTGTTTTTT	CASNGGNTGELFF
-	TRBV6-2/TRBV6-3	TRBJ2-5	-	TGTGCCAGCAGTTACTCGTGGTTGGTTAGCGGAGCCCATGACGAGACCCAGTACTTC	CASSYSWLVSGAHDETQYF
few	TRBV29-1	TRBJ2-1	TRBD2	TGCAGCCTCGGGGGAGGGGATGAGCAGTTCTTC	CSLGGGDEQFF
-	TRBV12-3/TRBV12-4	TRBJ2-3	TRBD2	TGTGCCAGCAGTTCCCCCGGGGGACTAGCGGGAGGAGATACGCAGTATTTT	CASSSPGGLAGGDTQYF
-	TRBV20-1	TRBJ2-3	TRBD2	TGCAGTGCTAGCCTGGGACTAGCCACAGATACGCAGTATTTT	CSASLGLATDTQYF
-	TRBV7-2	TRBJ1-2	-	TGTGCCAGCAGCCCGGGACATAACTATGGCTACACCTTC	CASSPGHNYGYTF
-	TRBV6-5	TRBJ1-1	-	TGTGCCAGCAGTTACTCCCCCCCAGAAGGGCGCACTGAAGCTTTCTTT	CASSYSPPEGRTEAFF
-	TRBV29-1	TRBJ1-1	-	TGCAGCGTGGCAGGGCACAAGAACACTGAAGCTTTCTTT	CSVAGHKNTEAFF
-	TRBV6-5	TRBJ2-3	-	TGTGCCAGCAGTTACGGGTTGACGGGACACGCCGGTTATACGCAGTATTTT	CASSYGLTGHAGYTQYF
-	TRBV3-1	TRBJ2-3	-	TGTGCCAGCAGTCCTTTTCGGCCAGGGGAAGATACGCAGTATTTT	CASSPFRPGEDTQYF
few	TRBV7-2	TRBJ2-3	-	TGTGCCAGCAGCGCCAGGGACCACACAGATACGCAGTATTTT	CASSARDHTDTQYF
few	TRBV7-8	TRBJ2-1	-	TGTGCCAGCAGGCTTCGGGGCTACAATGAGCAGTTCTTC	CASRLRGYNEQFF
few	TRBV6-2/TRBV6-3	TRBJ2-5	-	TGTGCCAGCAGTTACTCGAAGGCATCTCAAGAGACCCAGTACTTC	CASSYSKASQETQYF
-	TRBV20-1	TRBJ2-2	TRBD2	TGCAGTGCTCTGAGCGGGACGAGAACCGGGGAGCTGTTTTTT	CSALSGTRTGELFF
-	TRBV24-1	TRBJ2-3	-	TGTGCCGCCAGTTATCTCCTGGGAACAGGGTGCGTGGTCACAGATACGCAGTATTTT	CAASYLLGTGCVVTDTQYF
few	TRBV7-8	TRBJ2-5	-	TGTGCCAGCAGCCCACTCATCTACAGTAACCAAAAAGAGACCCAGTACTTC	CASSPLIYSNQKETQYF
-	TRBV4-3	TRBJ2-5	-	TGCGCCAGCAGCCCCAAGCAGTTTAGCGGAGAGACCCAGTACTTC	CASSPKQFSGETQYF
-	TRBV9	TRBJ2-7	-	TGTGCCAGCAGTGTTGGGGGGACAGATCTTTACGAGCAGTACTTC	CASSVGGTDLYEQYF
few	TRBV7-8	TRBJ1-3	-	TGTGCCAGCAGCTTAGGCCTCTCTGGAAACACCATATATTTT	CASSLGLSGNTIYF
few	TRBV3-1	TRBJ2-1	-	TGTGCCAGCAGCCCCTGGGAGGCGGCGGAGGCCTACAATGAGCAGTTCTTC	CASSPWEAAEAYNEQFF
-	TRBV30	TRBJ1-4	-	TGTGCCTGGAGATGGGACCTTAATGAAAAACTGTTTTTT	CAWRWDLNEKLFF
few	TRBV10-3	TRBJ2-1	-	TGTGCCATCGGGATGGGGGTGGACAATGAGCAGTTCTTC	CAIGMGVDNEQFF
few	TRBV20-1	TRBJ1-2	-	TGCAGTGCTAGAGGTACAGCGGGAATAGGCACCTTC	CSARGTAGIGTF
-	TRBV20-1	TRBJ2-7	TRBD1	TGCAGTGTTAAGTTGGCCCGGGACAGTGCTTTACGGCAGTACTTC	CSVKLARDSALRQYF
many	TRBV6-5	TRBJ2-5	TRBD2	TGTGCCAGCAGCCTACTAGCGGGAGTACGTGAGACCCAGTACTTC	CASSLLAGVRETQYF
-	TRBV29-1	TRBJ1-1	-	TGCAGCGTTTCGAGGGGCCTCATGAACACTGAAGCTTTCTTT	CSVSRGLMNTEAFF
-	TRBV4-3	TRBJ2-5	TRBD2	TGCGCCAGCAGCCAAGGGACTAGCGGGAGGGCCCAAGAGACCCAGTACTTC	CASSQGTSGRAQETQYF
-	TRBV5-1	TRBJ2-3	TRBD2	TGCGCCAGCAGCCGGGGGGTTACGGCTAGCACAGATACGCAGTATTTT	CASSRGVTASTDTQYF